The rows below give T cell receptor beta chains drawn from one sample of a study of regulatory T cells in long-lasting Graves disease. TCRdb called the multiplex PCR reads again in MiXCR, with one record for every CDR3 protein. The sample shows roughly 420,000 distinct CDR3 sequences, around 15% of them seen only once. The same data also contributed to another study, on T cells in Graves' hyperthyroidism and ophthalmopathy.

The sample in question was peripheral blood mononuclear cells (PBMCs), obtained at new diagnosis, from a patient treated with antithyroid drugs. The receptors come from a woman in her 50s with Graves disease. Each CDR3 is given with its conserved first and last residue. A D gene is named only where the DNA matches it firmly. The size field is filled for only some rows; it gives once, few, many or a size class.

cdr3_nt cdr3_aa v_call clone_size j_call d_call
TGTGCCAGCAGCTTAACCGACGGGGATAGAGGAAACACCATATATTTT CASSLTDGDRGNTIYF TRBV11-2 . TRBJ1-3 .
TGTGCCAGCAGCCACCGATTGTCGGGGGCGAGCACTGAAGCTTTCTTT CASSHRLSGASTEAFF TRBV3-1 . TRBJ1-1 .
TGTGCCAGCAGCCCCTTAGCGGGAGTAGGGGAGACCCAGTACTTC CASSPLAGVGETQYF TRBV11-2 many TRBJ2-5 TRBD2
TGCGCCAGCAGTGAGGGGATAGCCAAAAACATTCAGTACTTC CASSEGIAKNIQYF TRBV10-1 . TRBJ2-4 .
TGTGCCAGCAGCTACCGCGGTAGAGGATCTAGCACAGATACGCAGTATTTT CASSYRGRGSSTDTQYF TRBV11-2 many TRBJ2-3 .
TGTGCCAGCAGTTTACCCTCCCGGGGAGGGTTAGCCGATGAGCAGTTCTTC CASSLPSRGGLADEQFF TRBV28 many TRBJ2-1 TRBD2
TGTGCCAGTAAACAGGGTGTCATAAACACTGAAGCTTTCTTT CASKQGVINTEAFF TRBV19 few TRBJ1-1 .
TGTGCCACCAGCATGGGGAGGAAGAGCAATCAGCCCCAGCATTTT CATSMGRKSNQPQHF TRBV15 . TRBJ1-5 .
TGCGCCAGTCGCTACTGGGCTGGTGAGCAGTTCTTC CASRYWAGEQFF TRBV5-1 . TRBJ2-1 .
TGTGCCAGCAGCTTAGTTCTGGGTTCGAAGAACGAGCAGTACTTC CASSLVLGSKNEQYF TRBV11-1 many TRBJ2-7 .
TGTGCCAGCAGTTTTTTGACAGGGGGGCAAGGTACGCAGTATTTT CASSFLTGGQGTQYF TRBV28 many TRBJ2-3 TRBD1
TGTGCCATCAGTGAGTCGAAAGGGAAACAGCCCCAGCATTTT CAISESKGKQPQHF TRBV10-3 many TRBJ1-5 .
TGTGCCAGCAGTTTTAACGCCGGGACCTATGGCTACACCTTC CASSFNAGTYGYTF TRBV12-3/TRBV12-4 many TRBJ1-2 .